A selection of T cell receptor beta chains follows, all from one sample in a study of cytomegalovirus exposure and HLA in healthy donors. The repertoire was sequenced with immunoSEQ multiplex PCR; TCRdb's copy has only in-frame clones and lacks some. Among about 190,000 clones listed, over 60% were seen once. Sample: PBMCs. Receptor source: a man aged 25-40 years in good health and CMV-seropositive. Each CDR3 is given with its conserved first and last residue. The D gene is left open where the match is weak. Expanded clones are given a class, and other clones once, few, many or no size at all.

V: TRBV18; size: .; D: TRBD1; J: TRBJ2-7; CDR3: CASSAGQGSFEQYF; DNA: TGTGCCAGCTCAGCCGGACAGGGTAGTTTCGAGCAGTACTTC
V: TRBV4-3; size: .; D: TRBD2; J: TRBJ2-7; CDR3: CASSLSASGRYEQYF; DNA: TGCGCCAGCAGCCTTTCGGCTAGCGGGAGATACGAGCAGTACTTC
V: TRBV21-1; size: .; D: .; J: TRBJ2-5; CDR3: CASSGDSRKETQYF; DNA: TGTGCCAGCAGCGGGGACAGCCGAAAAGAGACCCAGTACTTC
V: TRBV7-9; size: .; D: .; J: TRBJ1-4; CDR3: CASSLQGLRDEKLFF; DNA: TGTGCCAGCAGCCTGCAGGGACTGCGTGATGAAAAACTGTTTTTT
V: TRBV7-2; size: few; D: TRBD1; J: TRBJ2-2; CDR3: CASSLEGQINTGELFF; DNA: TGTGCCAGCAGCTTAGAGGGACAGATAAACACCGGGGAGCTGTTTTTT
V: TRBV7-9; size: .; D: .; J: TRBJ2-7; CDR3: CASSPGVPYEQYF; DNA: TGTGCCAGCAGCCCGGGAGTACCCTACGAGCAGTACTTC
V: TRBV4-3; size: .; D: TRBD2; J: TRBJ2-5; CDR3: CASSQERDYPWETQYF; DNA: TGCGCCAGCAGCCAAGAAAGGGACTATCCATGGGAGACCCAGTACTTC
V: TRBV7-8; size: .; D: .; J: TRBJ2-1; CDR3: CASSLSRYNEQFF; DNA: TGTGCCAGCAGCTTAAGCAGGTACAATGAGCAGTTCTTC
V: TRBV5-1; size: few; D: .; J: TRBJ2-2; CDR3: CASSLNADRTTGELFF; DNA: TGCGCCAGCAGCTTAAACGCCGACAGGACCACCGGGGAGCTGTTTTTT
V: TRBV5-1; size: .; D: TRBD2; J: TRBJ2-3; CDR3: CASSSGTSGGATQYF; DNA: TGCGCCAGCAGCTCCGGGACTAGCGGGGGGGCTACGCAGTATTTT
V: TRBV28; size: .; D: .; J: TRBJ1-1; CDR3: CASSLGQGIAEAFF; DNA: TGTGCCAGCAGTTTAGGTCAGGGTATCGCTGAAGCTTTCTTT
V: TRBV9; size: .; D: TRBD2; J: TRBJ2-1; CDR3: CASSTPRTGGGYNEQFF; DNA: TGTGCCAGCAGCACCCCCCGGACTGGGGGGGGGTACAATGAGCAGTTCTTC
V: TRBV5-1; size: once; D: .; J: TRBJ1-1; CDR3: CASSFGQMNTEAFF; DNA: TGCGCCAGCAGCTTCGGACAGATGAACACTGAAGCTTTCTTT
V: TRBV7-2; size: .; D: .; J: TRBJ2-7; CDR3: CASSLVQGGYEQYF; DNA: TGTGCCAGCAGCTTAGTACAGGGTGGCTACGAGCAGTACTTC
V: TRBV7-8; size: .; D: .; J: TRBJ2-3; CDR3: CASSSHSAGYTDTQYF; DNA: TGTGCCAGCAGCTCCCATTCGGCGGGGTACACAGATACGCAGTATTTT
V: TRBV11-2; size: .; D: .; J: TRBJ2-7; CDR3: CASSRGTDYEQYF; DNA: TGTGCCAGCAGCCGGGGGACAGACTACGAGCAGTACTTC
V: TRBV4-3; size: .; D: .; J: TRBJ1-5; CDR3: CASSQEVGTLHQPQHF; DNA: TGCGCCAGCAGCCAAGAGGTTGGGACACTCCATCAGCCCCAGCATTTT
V: TRBV9; size: .; D: .; J: TRBJ2-7; CDR3: CASSVGGNREQYF; DNA: TGTGCCAGCAGCGTAGGGGGTAACAGGGAGCAGTACTTC
V: TRBV7-8; size: few; D: TRBD1; J: TRBJ1-5; CDR3: CASSSDRAPQPQHF; DNA: TGTGCCAGCAGTTCCGACAGGGCCCCCCAGCCCCAGCATTTT
V: TRBV27; size: .; D: .; J: TRBJ1-5; CDR3: CASSLSPVGFSNQPQHF; DNA: TGTGCCAGCAGTTTATCCCCAGTTGGCTTTAGCAATCAGCCCCAGCATTTT
V: TRBV27; size: .; D: .; J: TRBJ1-4; CDR3: CASSPDAQGYEKLFF; DNA: TGTGCCAGCAGTCCCGACGCCCAGGGGTATGAAAAACTGTTTTTT
V: TRBV30; size: .; D: TRBD1; J: TRBJ1-4; CDR3: CAWSRLTGGNEKLFF; DNA: TGTGCCTGGAGCCGCCTGACAGGGGGCAATGAAAAACTGTTTTTT
V: TRBV11-2; size: .; D: .; J: TRBJ1-5; CDR3: CASSQRGEGQPQHF; DNA: TGTGCCAGCAGTCAGCGGGGAGAGGGCCAGCCCCAGCATTTT
V: TRBV7-2; size: .; D: TRBD2; J: TRBJ2-4; CDR3: CASSQGGTSGLDIQYF; DNA: TGTGCCAGCAGCCAGGGCGGGACTAGCGGCCTCGACATTCAGTACTTC
V: TRBV5-1; size: .; D: TRBD1; J: TRBJ1-3; CDR3: CASSLGTGGNTIYF; DNA: TGCGCCAGCAGCCTAGGGACAGGCGGAAACACCATATATTTT
V: TRBV5-1; size: few; D: TRBD1; J: TRBJ2-3; CDR3: CASSPGGTGGTDTQYF; DNA: TGCGCCAGCAGCCCGGGGGGGACAGGGGGCACAGATACGCAGTATTTT
V: TRBV30; size: .; D: .; J: TRBJ2-5; CDR3: CAWGLSETQYF; DNA: TGTGCCTGGGGACTTAGTGAGACCCAGTACTTC
V: TRBV9; size: .; D: TRBD1; J: TRBJ1-1; CDR3: CASSGIGQVNTEAFF; DNA: TGTGCCAGCAGCGGGATCGGACAGGTGAACACTGAAGCTTTCTTT
V: TRBV30; size: .; D: .; J: TRBJ2-7; CDR3: CAWSVVGHADVNEQYF; DNA: TGTGCCTGGAGTGTTGTGGGCCACGCCGATGTTAACGAGCAGTACTTC
V: TRBV27; size: few; D: .; J: TRBJ1-2; CDR3: CASSLGGQGYGYTF; DNA: TGTGCCAGCAGTTTAGGGGGACAAGGATATGGCTACACCTTC
V: TRBV5-1; size: .; D: TRBD2; J: TRBJ2-1; CDR3: CASSLELAGVMGEQFF; DNA: TGCGCCAGCAGCTTGGAACTAGCGGGGGTGATGGGTGAGCAGTTCTTC
V: TRBV27; size: .; D: .; J: TRBJ1-1; CDR3: CASSLWGGNEAFF; DNA: TGTGCCAGCAGTTTATGGGGGGGCAATGAAGCTTTCTTT
V: TRBV2; size: .; D: .; J: TRBJ2-5; CDR3: CASSEEAVQETQYF; DNA: TGTGCCAGCAGTGAAGAGGCGGTACAAGAGACCCAGTACTTC
V: TRBV12-5; size: .; D: TRBD1; J: TRBJ2-1; CDR3: CASLQGVYNEQFF; DNA: TGTGCTAGTCTGCAGGGGGTCTACAATGAGCAGTTCTTC
V: TRBV29-1; size: .; D: .; J: TRBJ2-5; CDR3: CSVGLVSGETQYF; DNA: TGCAGCGTTGGGCTAGTCAGTGGAGAGACCCAGTACTTC
V: TRBV18; size: once; D: .; J: TRBJ2-7; CDR3: CASSPPPRWSSYEQYF; DNA: TGTGCCAGCTCACCACCGCCCAGGTGGTCCTCCTACGAGCAGTACTTC
V: TRBV10-3; size: .; D: TRBD2; J: TRBJ2-1; CDR3: CAIRGLVGDNEQFF; DNA: TGTGCCATCAGGGGACTAGTGGGGGACAATGAGCAGTTCTTC
V: TRBV28; size: once; D: .; J: TRBJ2-2; CDR3: CASGGTSRNTGELFF; DNA: TGTGCCAGCGGAGGAACTAGCAGAAACACCGGGGAGCTGTTTTTT
V: TRBV15; size: few; D: TRBD1; J: TRBJ1-2; CDR3: CATRIGTAANYGYTF; DNA: TGTGCCACCAGAATCGGGACAGCTGCTAACTATGGCTACACCTTC
V: TRBV27; size: .; D: .; J: TRBJ2-7; CDR3: CASSPRGLISYEQYF; DNA: TGTGCCAGCAGCCCCCGTGGACTTATCTCCTACGAGCAGTACTTC
V: TRBV5-4; size: .; D: .; J: TRBJ1-3; CDR3: CASSLAFGNTIYF; DNA: TGTGCCAGCAGCTTGGCCTTTGGAAACACCATATATTTT
V: TRBV4-3; size: .; D: .; J: TRBJ2-3; CDR3: CASSQDRSPTQYF; DNA: TGCGCCAGCAGCCAAGATCGGAGCCCCACGCAGTATTTT
V: TRBV5-1; size: .; D: TRBD2; J: TRBJ2-7; CDR3: CASSFTGGPKFEQYF; DNA: TGCGCCAGCAGCTTTACGGGAGGGCCCAAGTTCGAGCAGTACTTC
V: TRBV7-3; size: .; D: TRBD1; J: TRBJ2-2; CDR3: CASSADRTGELFF; DNA: TGTGCCAGCAGCGCGGACAGGACCGGGGAGCTGTTTTTT
V: TRBV6-5; size: few; D: .; J: TRBJ2-1; CDR3: CASGAAVKGEQFF; DNA: TGTGCCAGCGGGGCGGCGGTTAAGGGTGAGCAGTTCTTC
V: TRBV21-1; size: .; D: .; J: TRBJ1-1; CDR3: CASSEGGEAFF; DNA: TGTGCCAGCAGCGAGGGGGGGGAAGCTTTCTTT
V: TRBV7-3; size: .; D: TRBD2; J: TRBJ2-7; CDR3: CAGGGGSGRLAGGYQQYF; DNA: TGTGCCGGGGGCGGGGGCTCCGGAAGACTAGCGGGAGGTTACCAGCAGTACTTC
V: TRBV19; size: .; D: .; J: TRBJ2-1; CDR3: CASSISEEQFF; DNA: TGTGCCAGTAGTATCAGCGAAGAGCAGTTCTTC
V: TRBV28; size: .; D: TRBD1; J: TRBJ1-5; CDR3: CASSFGTGVQPQHF; DNA: TGTGCCAGCAGTTTTGGGACAGGGGTTCAGCCCCAGCATTTT
V: TRBV18; size: .; D: TRBD2; J: TRBJ2-5; CDR3: CASSPLQAGEETQYF; DNA: TGTGCCAGCTCACCACTTCAAGCGGGAGAAGAGACCCAGTACTTC
V: TRBV5-1; size: .; D: TRBD2; J: TRBJ2-5; CDR3: CASKASGGNGETQYF; DNA: TGCGCCAGCAAGGCTAGCGGGGGGAATGGTGAGACCCAGTACTTC
V: TRBV6-4; size: .; D: .; J: TRBJ2-3; CDR3: CATALESQGTDTQYF; DNA: TGTGCCACCGCCTTAGAGTCCCAGGGCACAGATACGCAGTATTTT
V: TRBV29-1; size: .; D: TRBD2; J: TRBJ2-3; CDR3: CSVCRTSIADTQYF; DNA: TGCAGCGTGTGCAGGACTAGTATCGCAGATACGCAGTATTTT
V: TRBV11-2; size: .; D: TRBD2; J: TRBJ2-2; CDR3: CASSYTLAGGRTGELFF; DNA: TGTGCCAGCAGCTATACTCTAGCGGGGGGGCGCACCGGGGAGCTGTTTTTT
V: TRBV30; size: once; D: TRBD2; J: TRBJ2-1; CDR3: CAWEGGGRHEQFF; DNA: TGTGCCTGGGAGGGCGGGGGAAGGCATGAGCAGTTCTTC
V: TRBV18; size: .; D: TRBD1; J: TRBJ2-2; CDR3: CASSPLGQGATGELFF; DNA: TGTGCCAGCTCACCACTCGGACAGGGGGCCACCGGGGAGCTGTTTTTT
V: TRBV5-1; size: .; D: TRBD2; J: TRBJ2-1; CDR3: CASSPGLAGSNEQFF; DNA: TGCGCCAGCAGCCCCGGACTAGCGGGGAGCAATGAGCAGTTCTTC
V: TRBV6-1; size: .; D: .; J: TRBJ2-1; CDR3: CASSATRGAIIDEQFF; DNA: TGTGCCAGCAGTGCTACAAGGGGCGCTATTATCGATGAGCAGTTCTTC
V: TRBV4-3; size: .; D: .; J: TRBJ2-7; CDR3: CASSQAPGSSYEQYF; DNA: TGCGCCAGCAGCCAAGCCCCCGGGAGCTCCTACGAGCAGTACTTC